Here is one TCR beta chain with its context. Its antigen is still unknown. In the PCR, 60 Vbeta and 13 Jbeta primers were used. Sequenced by immunoSEQ multiplex PCR; TCRdb stores in-frame clones only, minus some. The sample holds 150,000 to 200,000 clones, around 78% seen once. The sample originates from a study of cytomegalovirus exposure and HLA in healthy donors. Study-level findings and limits: The later analysis indicated that the majority of CMV-associated TCR beta chains appeared HLA-restricted.

Between the trimmed V and J ends, which lost 11 bases and 0 bases, there was a span of 11 bases. CDR3 length: 13 amino acids. Germline values: CDR1 MDHEN, CDR2 SYDVKM. Sequenced: PBMCs. This sequence was found in a man under 40 in good health and CMV-seronegative. The chain is built from TRBV28 and TRBJ1-5; D perhaps matches TRBD1 (5 bases). The CDR3 loop is CAVGGYSNQPQHF. CDR3 bases: TGTGCCGTGGGGGGGTATAGCAATCAGCCCCAGCATTTT.